The rows below give T cell receptor beta chains drawn from one sample of a study of T-cell reconstitution after alpha-beta-depleted transplantation in children. TCRdb reanalysed the PCR reads using MiXCR and keeps one entry per CDR3 protein. This sample has about 830,000 distinct CDR3 sequences, with roughly 15% found just once. Sample: PBMCs, mostly from graft donor cells, taken 360 days after TCRalphabeta/CD19-depleted stem cell transplant. These TCRs come from a male patient between 5 and 17 years old who had a stem cell transplant for acute lymphoblastic leukemia, so the T cells may come from the graft donor. Each CDR3 is given with its conserved first and last residue. A D gene is named only where the DNA matches it firmly. A row's size may be missing; if present it is once, few, many or a size class.

j_call d_call v_call cdr3_length clone_size cdr3_aa cdr3_nt
TRBJ2-1 TRBD2 TRBV14 20 few CASSHRRWDPTSGLHNEQFF TGTGCCAGCAGCCATAGGAGATGGGACCCGACTAGCGGGCTTCACAATGAGCAGTTCTTC
TRBJ2-7 TRBD2 TRBV10-3 14 many CAISGLAGAYEQYF TGTGCCATCAGTGGACTAGCGGGAGCCTACGAGCAGTACTTC
TRBJ2-7 TRBD1 TRBV3-1 15 few CASSQESDRVYEQYF TGTGCCAGCAGCCAAGAGTCGGACAGGGTGTACGAGCAGTACTTC
TRBJ2-1 - TRBV27 16 - CASSLEEASAYNEQFF TGTGCCAGCAGTCTTGAGGAAGCTTCCGCTTACAATGAGCAGTTCTTC
TRBJ2-7 - TRBV6-6 12 many CASSLQVYEQYF TGTGCCAGCAGTTTACAGGTTTACGAGCAGTACTTC
TRBJ2-5 - TRBV24-1 14 - CATSEGGLQETQYF TGTGCCACCAGTGAAGGAGGACTCCAAGAGACCCAGTACTTC
TRBJ1-2 - TRBV20-1 13 few CSHPSVRDPGYTF TGCAGCCACCCATCGGTTCGGGATCCCGGCTACACCTTC
TRBJ1-4 TRBD1 TRBV20-1 13 many CSAFDRGPEKLFF TGCAGTGCTTTCGACAGGGGGCCAGAAAAACTGTTTTTT
TRBJ1-2 - TRBV12-3/TRBV12-4 14 - CASSPGGSLSGYTF TGTGCCAGCAGTCCCGGCGGTTCGTTAAGCGGCTACACCTTC
TRBJ2-7 TRBD2 TRBV7-9 14 - CASSFEVAGGEQYF TGTGCCAGCAGCTTTGAGGTAGCGGGCGGGGAGCAGTACTTC
TRBJ2-7 TRBD1 TRBV20-1 16 few CSARDGAGQVVYEQYF TGCAGTGCTAGAGATGGGGCGGGACAGGTCGTCTACGAGCAGTACTTC
TRBJ1-1 TRBD1 TRBV7-3 17 - CASSLYPVRTGRTEAFF TGTGCCAGCAGCTTATACCCTGTCCGGACAGGGAGGACTGAAGCTTTCTTT
TRBJ2-5 - TRBV5-1 16 - CASSPGSSSRGETQYF TGCGCCAGCAGCCCGGGGTCATCTAGCAGGGGAGAGACCCAGTACTTC
TRBJ2-4 - TRBV20-1 13 - CSCKTEAKNIQYF TGCAGCTGTAAGACAGAAGCCAAAAACATTCAGTACTTC
TRBJ2-2 TRBD1 TRBV5-4 14 - CASSWTGVTGELFF TGTGCCAGCAGCTGGACAGGGGTCACCGGGGAGCTGTTTTTT
TRBJ2-1 TRBD2 TRBV12-3/TRBV12-4 16 - CASTLIGLAVYNEQFF TGTGCCAGCACCCTGATCGGACTAGCGGTTTACAATGAGCAGTTCTTC
TRBJ2-7 TRBD1 TRBV20-1 12 few CSAGQETYEQYF TGCAGTGCTGGACAGGAGACCTACGAGCAGTACTTC
TRBJ2-4 - TRBV15 14 - CATSRDRAKNIQYF TGTGCCACCAGCAGAGACCGAGCCAAAAACATTCAGTACTTC
TRBJ2-2 - TRBV5-1 14 many CASSPRSNTGELFF TGCGCCAGCAGCCCGCGTTCGAACACCGGGGAGCTGTTTTTT
TRBJ1-1 - TRBV7-9 14 - CASRQTGANTEAFF TGTGCCAGCAGACAGACGGGGGCGAACACTGAAGCTTTCTTT
TRBJ1-1 - TRBV7-1 14 - CASSLSTFGTEAFF TGTGCCAGCAGCCTCAGTACTTTTGGCACTGAAGCTTTCTTT
TRBJ1-3 - TRBV7-9 15 - CASSLFDGSGNPIYF TGTGCCAGCAGCTTATTTGACGGATCTGGAAACCCCATATATTTT
TRBJ2-7 TRBD2 TRBV9 15 - CASSISGSLSYEQYF TGTGCCAGCTCCATTAGCGGGTCTCTCTCCTACGAGCAGTACTTC
TRBJ2-7 TRBD1 TRBV20-1 14 few CSAMDRGYSYEQYF TGCAGTGCTATGGACAGGGGCTACTCCTACGAGCAGTACTTC
TRBJ2-1 TRBD2 TRBV5-1 16 once CASSLTLAGNYNEQFF TGCGCCAGCAGCTTAACTCTAGCGGGAAACTACAATGAGCAGTTCTTC
TRBJ2-1 TRBD2 TRBV2 15 - CASSELAGGQNEQFF TGTGCCAGCAGTGAACTAGCGGGAGGCCAGAATGAGCAGTTCTTC
TRBJ2-7 TRBD2 TRBV10-3 13 few CAITGTSGYEQYF TGTGCCATCACCGGGACTAGCGGCTACGAGCAGTACTTC
TRBJ2-1 - TRBV29-1 14 few CSVEDWGTYNEQFF TGCAGCGTTGAAGATTGGGGGACCTACAATGAGCAGTTCTTC
TRBJ2-6 - TRBV3-1 18 many CASSLRHRRQSGANVLTF TGTGCCAGCAGCCTCAGACACCGACGACAATCTGGGGCCAACGTCCTGACTTTC
TRBJ2-4 - TRBV19 16 - CASSIPRVEAKNIQYF TGTGCCAGTAGTATACCAAGGGTGGAAGCCAAAAACATTCAGTACTTC
TRBJ2-3 TRBD2 TRBV5-1 15 - CASSLVTSGSHTQYF TGCGCCAGCAGCTTGGTGACTAGCGGGAGCCATACGCAGTATTTT
TRBJ1-5 TRBD1 TRBV19 15 - CASSPSDRHNQPQHF TGTGCCAGTAGCCCCTCGGACAGGCACAATCAGCCCCAGCATTTT
TRBJ2-7 - TRBV7-9 14 many CASSLSRESYEQYF TGTGCCAGCAGCTTAAGTAGGGAGTCCTACGAGCAGTACTTC